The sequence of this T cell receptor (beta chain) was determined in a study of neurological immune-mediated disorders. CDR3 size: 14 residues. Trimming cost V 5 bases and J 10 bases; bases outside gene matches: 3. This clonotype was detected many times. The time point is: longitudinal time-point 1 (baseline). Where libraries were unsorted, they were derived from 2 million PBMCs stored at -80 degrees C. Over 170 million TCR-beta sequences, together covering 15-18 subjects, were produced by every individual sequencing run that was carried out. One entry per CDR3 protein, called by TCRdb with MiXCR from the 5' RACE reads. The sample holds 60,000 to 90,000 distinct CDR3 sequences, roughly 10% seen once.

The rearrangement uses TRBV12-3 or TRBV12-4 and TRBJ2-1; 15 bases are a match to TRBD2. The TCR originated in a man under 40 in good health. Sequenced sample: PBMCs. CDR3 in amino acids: CASSRTSGRGEQFF. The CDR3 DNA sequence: TGTGCCAGCAGTCGGACTAGCGGGAGGGGGGAGCAGTTCTTC.